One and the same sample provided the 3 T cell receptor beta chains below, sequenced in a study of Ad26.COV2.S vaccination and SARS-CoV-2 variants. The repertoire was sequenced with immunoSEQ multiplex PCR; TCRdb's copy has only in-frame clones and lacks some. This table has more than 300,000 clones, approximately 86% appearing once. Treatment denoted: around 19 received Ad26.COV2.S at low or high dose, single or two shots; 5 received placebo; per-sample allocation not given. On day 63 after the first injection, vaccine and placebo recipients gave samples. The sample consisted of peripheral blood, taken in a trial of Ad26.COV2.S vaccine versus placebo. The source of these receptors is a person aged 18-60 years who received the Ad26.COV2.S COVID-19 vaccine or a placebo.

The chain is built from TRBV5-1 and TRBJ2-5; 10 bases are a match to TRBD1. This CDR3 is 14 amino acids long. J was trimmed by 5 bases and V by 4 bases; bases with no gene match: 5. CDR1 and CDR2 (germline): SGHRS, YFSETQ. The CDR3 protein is CASSVGQGLETQYF. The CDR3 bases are TGCGCCAGCAGCGTGGGACAGGGGCTGGAGACCCAGTACTTC.

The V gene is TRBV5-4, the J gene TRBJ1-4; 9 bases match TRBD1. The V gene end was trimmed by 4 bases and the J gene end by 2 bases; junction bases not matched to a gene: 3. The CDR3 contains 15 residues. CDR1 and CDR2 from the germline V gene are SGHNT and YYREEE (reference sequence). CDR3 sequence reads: CASSITGGTNEKLFF. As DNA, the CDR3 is TGTGCCAGCAGCATTACAGGGGGCACTAATGAAAAACTGTTTTTT.

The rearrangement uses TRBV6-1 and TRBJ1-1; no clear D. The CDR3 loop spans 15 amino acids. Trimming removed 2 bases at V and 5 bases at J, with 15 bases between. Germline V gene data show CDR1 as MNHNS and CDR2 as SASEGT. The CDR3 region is CASSESLGRETEAFF. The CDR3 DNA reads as TGTGCCAGCAGTGAATCCCTAGGGAGGGAAACTGAAGCTTTCTTT.